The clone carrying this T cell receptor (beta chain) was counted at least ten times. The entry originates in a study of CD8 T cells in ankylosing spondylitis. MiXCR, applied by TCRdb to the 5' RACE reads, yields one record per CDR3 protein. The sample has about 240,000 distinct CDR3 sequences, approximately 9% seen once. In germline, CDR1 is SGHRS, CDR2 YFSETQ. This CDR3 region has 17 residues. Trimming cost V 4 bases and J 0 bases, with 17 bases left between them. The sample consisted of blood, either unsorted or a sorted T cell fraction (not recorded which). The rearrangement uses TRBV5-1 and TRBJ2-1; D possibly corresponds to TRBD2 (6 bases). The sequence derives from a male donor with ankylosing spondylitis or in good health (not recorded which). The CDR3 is CASSNQVAAISYNEQFF. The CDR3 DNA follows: TGCGCCAGCAGCAACCAAGTAGCGGCCATCTCCTACAATGAGCAGTTCTTC. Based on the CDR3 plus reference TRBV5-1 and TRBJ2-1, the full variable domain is KAGVTQTPRYLIKTRGQQVTLSCSPISGHRSVSWYQQTPGQGLQFLFEYFSETQRNKGNFPGRFSGRQFSNSRSEMNVSTLELGDSALYLCASSNQVAAISYNEQFFGPGTRLTVL.